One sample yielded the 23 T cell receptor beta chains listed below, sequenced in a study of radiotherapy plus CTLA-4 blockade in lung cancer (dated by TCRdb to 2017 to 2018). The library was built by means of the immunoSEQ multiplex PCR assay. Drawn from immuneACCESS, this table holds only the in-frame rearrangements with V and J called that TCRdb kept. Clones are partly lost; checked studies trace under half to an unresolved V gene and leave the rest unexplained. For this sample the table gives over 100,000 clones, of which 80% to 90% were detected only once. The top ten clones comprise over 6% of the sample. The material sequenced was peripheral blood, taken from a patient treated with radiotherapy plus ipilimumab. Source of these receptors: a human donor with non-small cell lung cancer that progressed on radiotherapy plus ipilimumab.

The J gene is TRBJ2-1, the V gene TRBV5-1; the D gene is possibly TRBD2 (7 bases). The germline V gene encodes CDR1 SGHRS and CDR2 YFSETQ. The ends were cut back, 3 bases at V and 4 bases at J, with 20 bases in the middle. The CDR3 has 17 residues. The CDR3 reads CASSSQVRGRGYNEQFF. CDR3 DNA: TGCGCCAGCAGCTCCCAAGTGAGGGGGAGGGGTTACAATGAGCAGTTCTTC. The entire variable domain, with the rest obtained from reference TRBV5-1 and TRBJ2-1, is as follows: KAGVTQTPRYLIKTRGQQVTLSCSPISGHRSVSWYQQTPGQGLQFLFEYFSETQRNKGNFPGRFSGRQFSNSRSEMNVSTLELGDSALYLCASSSQVRGRGYNEQFFGPGTRLTVL.

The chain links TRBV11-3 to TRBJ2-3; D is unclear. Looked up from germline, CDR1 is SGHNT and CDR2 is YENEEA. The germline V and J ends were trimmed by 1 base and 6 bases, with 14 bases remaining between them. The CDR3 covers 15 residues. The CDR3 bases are TGTGCCAGCAGCTTAGGTAGCCGGGCCGGGGATACGCAGTATTTT. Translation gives CASSLGSRAGDTQYF.

CDR3 DNA: TGTGCCAGCAGTCCCGTCACAGATACGCAGTATTTT. Its protein is CASSPVTDTQYF. The chain employs TRBV5-5 and TRBJ2-3; no definite D call. V lost 5 bases and J 2 bases, leaving 6 bases between the germline ends. Germline V gene data show CDR1 as SGHKS and CDR2 as YYEKEE (reference sequence). This CDR3 has 12 amino acids.

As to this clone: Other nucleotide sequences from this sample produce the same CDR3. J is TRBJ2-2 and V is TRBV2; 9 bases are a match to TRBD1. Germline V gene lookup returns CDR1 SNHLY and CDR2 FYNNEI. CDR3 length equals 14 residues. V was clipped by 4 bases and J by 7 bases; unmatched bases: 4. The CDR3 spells CASSVGQGYGELFF. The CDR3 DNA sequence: TGTGCCAGCAGTGTGGGACAGGGATACGGGGAGCTGTTTTTT.

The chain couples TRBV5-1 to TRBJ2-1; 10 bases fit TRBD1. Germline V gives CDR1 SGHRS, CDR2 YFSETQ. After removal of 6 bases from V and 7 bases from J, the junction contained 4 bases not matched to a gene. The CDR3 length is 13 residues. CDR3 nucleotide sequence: TGCGCCAGCACTCGGACAGGGGGTAATGAGCAGTTCTTC. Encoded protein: CASTRTGGNEQFF.

CDR3 nucleotide sequence: TGTGCCAGCAGTAAGACCCGCGCCCAGGGGTATGGCTACACCTTC. This translates into CASSKTRAQGYGYTF. This chain joins TRBV6-5 and TRBJ1-2, with D possibly matching TRBD1 (6 bases). Germline V gene sequence: CDR1 MNHEY, CDR2 SVGAGI. Trimming shortened V by 5 bases and J by 5 bases, and 18 bases separated the two germline ends. The CDR3 contains 15 residues.

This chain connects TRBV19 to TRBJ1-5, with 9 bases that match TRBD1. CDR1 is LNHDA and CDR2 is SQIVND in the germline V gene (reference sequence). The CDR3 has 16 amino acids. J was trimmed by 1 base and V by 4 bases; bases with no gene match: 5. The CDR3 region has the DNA TGTGCCAGTAGTAAGTACAGGGGGCAGAGCAATCAGCCCCAGCATTTT. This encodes CASSKYRGQSNQPQHF. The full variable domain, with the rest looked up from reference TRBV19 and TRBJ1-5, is DGGITQSPKYLFRKEGQNVTLSCEQNLNHDAMYWYRQDPGQGLRLIYYSQIVNDFQKGDIAEGYSVSREKKESFPLTVTSAQKNPTAFYLCASSKYRGQSNQPQHFGDGTRLSIL.

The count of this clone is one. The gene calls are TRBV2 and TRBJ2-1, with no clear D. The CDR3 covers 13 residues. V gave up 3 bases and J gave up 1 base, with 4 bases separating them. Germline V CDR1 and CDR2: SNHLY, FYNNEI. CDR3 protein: CASSDGSYNEQFF. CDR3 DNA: TGTGCCAGCAGTGACGGGTCCTACAATGAGCAGTTCTTC.

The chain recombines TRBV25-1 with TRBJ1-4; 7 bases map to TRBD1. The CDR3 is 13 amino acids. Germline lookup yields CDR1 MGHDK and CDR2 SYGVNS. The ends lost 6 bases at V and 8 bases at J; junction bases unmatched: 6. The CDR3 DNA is TGTGCCAGCAGAGGACAGGCGGGAGAAAAACTGTTTTTT. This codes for CASRGQAGEKLFF.

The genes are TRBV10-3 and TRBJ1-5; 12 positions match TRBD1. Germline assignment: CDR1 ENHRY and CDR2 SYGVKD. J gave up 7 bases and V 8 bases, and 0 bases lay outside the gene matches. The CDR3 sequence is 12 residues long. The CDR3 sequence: CAIGTGGQPQHF. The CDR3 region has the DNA TGTGCCATCGGGACAGGGGGCCAGCCCCAGCATTTT.

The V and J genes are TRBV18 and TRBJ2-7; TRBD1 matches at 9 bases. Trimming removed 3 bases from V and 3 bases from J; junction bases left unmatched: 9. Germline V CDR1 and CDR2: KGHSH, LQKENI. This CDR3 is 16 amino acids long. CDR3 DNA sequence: TGTGCCAGCTCACCTGGGACAGGGAATAATAACTACGAGCAGTACTTC. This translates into CASSPGTGNNNYEQYF.

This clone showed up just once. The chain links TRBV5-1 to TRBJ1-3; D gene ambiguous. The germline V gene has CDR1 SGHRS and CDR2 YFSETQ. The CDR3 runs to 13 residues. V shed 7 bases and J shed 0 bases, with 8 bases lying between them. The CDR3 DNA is TGCGCCAGCGGGGAGGTCTCTGGAAACACCATATATTTT. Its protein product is CASGEVSGNTIYF.

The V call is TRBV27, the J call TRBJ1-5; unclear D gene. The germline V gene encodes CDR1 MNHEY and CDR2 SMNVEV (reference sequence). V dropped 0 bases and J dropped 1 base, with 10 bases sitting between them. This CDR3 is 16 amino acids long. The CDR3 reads CASSLSGLGSNQPQHF. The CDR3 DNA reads TGTGCCAGCAGTTTATCGGGCCTAGGGAGCAATCAGCCCCAGCATTTT.

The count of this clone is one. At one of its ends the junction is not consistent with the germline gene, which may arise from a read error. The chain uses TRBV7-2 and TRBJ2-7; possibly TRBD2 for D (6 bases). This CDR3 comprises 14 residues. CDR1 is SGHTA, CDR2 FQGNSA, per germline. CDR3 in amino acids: CASSLRGGSFEQYF. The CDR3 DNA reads TGTGCCAGCAGCTTGCGGGGAGGCTCCTTCGAGCAGTACTTC.

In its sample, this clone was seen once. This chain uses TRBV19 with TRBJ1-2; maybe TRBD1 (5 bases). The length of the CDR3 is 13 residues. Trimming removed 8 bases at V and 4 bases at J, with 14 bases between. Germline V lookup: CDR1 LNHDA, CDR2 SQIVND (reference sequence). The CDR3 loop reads CASSTAMGYGYTF. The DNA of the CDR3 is TGTGCCAGTTCGACAGCGATGGGCTATGGCTACACCTTC.

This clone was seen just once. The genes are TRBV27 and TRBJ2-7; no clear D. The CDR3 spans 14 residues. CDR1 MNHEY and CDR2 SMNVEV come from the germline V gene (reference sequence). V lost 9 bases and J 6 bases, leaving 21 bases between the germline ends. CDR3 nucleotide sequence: TGTGCCAGTGGTCCTAGGGCCGTAAGCCTCGAGCAGTACTTC. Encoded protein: CASGPRAVSLEQYF.

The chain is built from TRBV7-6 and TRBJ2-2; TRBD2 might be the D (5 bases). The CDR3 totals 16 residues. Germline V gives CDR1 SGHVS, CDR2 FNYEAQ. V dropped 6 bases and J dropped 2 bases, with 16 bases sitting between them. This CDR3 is CASRVMGARNTGELFF. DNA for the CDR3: TGTGCCAGCAGAGTAATGGGAGCCAGAAACACCGGGGAGCTGTTTTTT.

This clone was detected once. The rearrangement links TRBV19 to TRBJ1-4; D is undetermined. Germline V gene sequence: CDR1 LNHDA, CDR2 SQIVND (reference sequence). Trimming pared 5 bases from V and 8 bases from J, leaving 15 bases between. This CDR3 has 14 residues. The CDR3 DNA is TGTGCCAGTAGTTCTCCAGGAATGTCAGAAAAACTGTTTTTT. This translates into CASSSPGMSEKLFF.

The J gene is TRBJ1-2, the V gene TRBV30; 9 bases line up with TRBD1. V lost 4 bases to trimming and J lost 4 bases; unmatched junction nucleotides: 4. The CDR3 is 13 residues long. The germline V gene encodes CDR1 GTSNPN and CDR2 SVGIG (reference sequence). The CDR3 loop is CAWTDRGGYGYTF. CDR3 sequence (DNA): TGTGCCTGGACCGACAGGGGGGGCTATGGCTACACCTTC.

The CDR3 region is CASGAFEAFF. CDR3 in DNA: TGTGCCAGTGGGGCCTTTGAAGCTTTCTTT. This rearrangement joins TRBV13 to TRBJ1-1; perhaps TRBD1 as D (5 bases). V was clipped by 9 bases and J by 7 bases, with 9 bases between them. The CDR3 contains 10 residues. Germline CDR1 is PRHDT and CDR2 is FYEKMQ (reference sequence).

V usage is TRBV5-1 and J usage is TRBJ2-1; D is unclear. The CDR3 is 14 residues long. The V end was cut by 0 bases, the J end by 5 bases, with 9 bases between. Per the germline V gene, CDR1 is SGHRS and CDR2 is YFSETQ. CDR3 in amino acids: CASSLVGTNNEQFF. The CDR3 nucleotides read TGCGCCAGCAGCTTGGTTGGCACAAACAATGAGCAGTTCTTC.

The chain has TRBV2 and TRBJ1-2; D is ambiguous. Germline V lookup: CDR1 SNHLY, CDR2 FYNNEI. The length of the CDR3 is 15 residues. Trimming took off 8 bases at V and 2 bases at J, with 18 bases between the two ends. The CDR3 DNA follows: TGTGCCAGCGGGCCGAACCAATACAGAAACTATGGCTACACCTTC. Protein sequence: CASGPNQYRNYGYTF.

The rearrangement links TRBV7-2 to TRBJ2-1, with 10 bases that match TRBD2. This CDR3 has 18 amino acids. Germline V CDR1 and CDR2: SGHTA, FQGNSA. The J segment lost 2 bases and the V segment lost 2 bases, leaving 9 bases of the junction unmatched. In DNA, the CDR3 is TGTGCCAGCAGCTTACTAATGACTAGCGGGCCCCCCTACAATGAGCAGTTCTTC. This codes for CASSLLMTSGPPYNEQFF.